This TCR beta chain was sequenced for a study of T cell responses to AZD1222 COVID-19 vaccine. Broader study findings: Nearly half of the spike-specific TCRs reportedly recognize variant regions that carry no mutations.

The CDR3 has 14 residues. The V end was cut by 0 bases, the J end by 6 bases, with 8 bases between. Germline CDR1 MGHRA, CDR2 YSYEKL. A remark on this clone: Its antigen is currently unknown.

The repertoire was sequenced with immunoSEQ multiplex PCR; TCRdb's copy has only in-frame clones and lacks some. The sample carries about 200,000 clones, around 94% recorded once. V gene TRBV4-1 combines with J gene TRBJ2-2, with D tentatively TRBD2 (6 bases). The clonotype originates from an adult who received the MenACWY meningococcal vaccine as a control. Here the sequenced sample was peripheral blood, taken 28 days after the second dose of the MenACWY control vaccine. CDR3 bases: TGCGCCAGCAGCCAAGATAGGGAGGCCGGGGAGCTGTTTTTT. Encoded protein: CASSQDREAGELFF.